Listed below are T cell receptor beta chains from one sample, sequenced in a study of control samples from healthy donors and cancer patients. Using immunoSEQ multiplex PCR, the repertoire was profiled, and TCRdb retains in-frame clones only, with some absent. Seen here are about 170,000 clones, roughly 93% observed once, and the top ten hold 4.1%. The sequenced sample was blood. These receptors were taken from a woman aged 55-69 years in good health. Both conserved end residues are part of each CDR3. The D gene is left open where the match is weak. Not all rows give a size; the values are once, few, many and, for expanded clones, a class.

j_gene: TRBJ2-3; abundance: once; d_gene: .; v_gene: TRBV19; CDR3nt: TGTGCCAGTAGCAGGGACTCAAGCACAGATACGCAGTATTTT; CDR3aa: CASSRDSSTDTQYF
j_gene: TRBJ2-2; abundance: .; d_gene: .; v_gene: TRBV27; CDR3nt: TGTGCCAGCAGCCTGTGGGGGGCCATCGGGGAGCTGTTTTTT; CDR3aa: CASSLWGAIGELFF
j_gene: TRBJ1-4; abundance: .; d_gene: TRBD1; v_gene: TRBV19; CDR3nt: TGTGCCAGTACTGATCGGACAGGAACTAATGAAAAACTGTTTTTT; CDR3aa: CASTDRTGTNEKLFF
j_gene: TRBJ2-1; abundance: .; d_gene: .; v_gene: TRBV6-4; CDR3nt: TGTGCCAGCAGTATACTAGGAAGCAATGAGCAGTTCTTC; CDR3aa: CASSILGSNEQFF
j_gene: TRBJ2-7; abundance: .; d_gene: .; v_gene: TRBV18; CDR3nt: TGTGCCAGCTCACCCGAGGGGTCCGGGGCCTACGAGCAGTACTTC; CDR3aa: CASSPEGSGAYEQYF
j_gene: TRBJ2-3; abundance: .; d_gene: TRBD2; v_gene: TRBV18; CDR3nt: TGTGCCAGCTCACCAGGGATAGCGGGGGACACAGATACGCAGTATTTT; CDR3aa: CASSPGIAGDTDTQYF
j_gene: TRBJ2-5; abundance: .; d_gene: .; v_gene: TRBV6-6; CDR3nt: TGTGCCAGCAGTTACTCGGGGAGGCAAGAGACCCAGTACTTC; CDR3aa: CASSYSGRQETQYF
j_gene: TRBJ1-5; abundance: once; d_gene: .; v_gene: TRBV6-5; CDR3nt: TGTGCCAGCAAGGGCCATAGCAATCAGCCCCAGCATTTT; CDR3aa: CASKGHSNQPQHF
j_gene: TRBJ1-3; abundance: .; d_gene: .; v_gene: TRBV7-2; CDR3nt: TGTGCCAGCAGCTCGCCCCCCTCTGGAAACACCATATATTTT; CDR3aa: CASSSPPSGNTIYF
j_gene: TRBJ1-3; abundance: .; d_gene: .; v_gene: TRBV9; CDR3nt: TGTGCCAGCAGCGCGCAATACGGAAACACCATATATTTT; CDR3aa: CASSAQYGNTIYF
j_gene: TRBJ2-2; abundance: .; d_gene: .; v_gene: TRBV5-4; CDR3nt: TGTGCCAGCAGCTTGAACACCGCGAACACCGGGGAGCTGTTTTTT; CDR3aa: CASSLNTANTGELFF
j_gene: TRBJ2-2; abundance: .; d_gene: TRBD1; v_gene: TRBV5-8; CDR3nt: TGTGCCAGCACACCGGGACAGGGAGAGACCGGGGAGCTGTTTTTT; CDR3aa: CASTPGQGETGELFF
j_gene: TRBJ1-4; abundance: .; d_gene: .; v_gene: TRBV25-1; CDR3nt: TGTGCCAGCAGTGAATACCCCCCTTCTTCTAATGAAAAACTGTTTTTT; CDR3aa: CASSEYPPSSNEKLFF
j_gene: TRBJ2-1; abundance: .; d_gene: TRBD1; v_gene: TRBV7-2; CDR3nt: TGTGCCAGCAGCTCGACAGGGAGATCCTACAATGAGCAGTTCTTC; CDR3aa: CASSSTGRSYNEQFF
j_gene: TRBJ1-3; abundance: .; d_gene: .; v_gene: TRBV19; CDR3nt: TGTGCCAGTAACCCCCGCAGGGCTGGAAACACCATATATTTT; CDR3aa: CASNPRRAGNTIYF
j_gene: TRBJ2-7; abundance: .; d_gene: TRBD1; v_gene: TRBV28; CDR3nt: TGTGCCAGCACCAAAGCAGGGACAGGGGTCTACGAGCAGTACTTC; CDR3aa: CASTKAGTGVYEQYF
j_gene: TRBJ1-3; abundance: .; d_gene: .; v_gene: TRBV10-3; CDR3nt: TGTGCCATCAGTGAGCGGGGGGACGGAAACACCATATATTTT; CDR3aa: CAISERGDGNTIYF
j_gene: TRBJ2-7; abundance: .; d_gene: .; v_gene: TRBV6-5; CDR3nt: TGTGCCAGCAGCCCCCGGCCCGGGACCCCCTACGAGCAGTACTTC; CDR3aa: CASSPRPGTPYEQYF
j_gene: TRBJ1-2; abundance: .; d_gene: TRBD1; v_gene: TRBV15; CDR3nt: TGTGCCACCAGCAGAGAGCGACAGGGCTATGGCTACACCTTC; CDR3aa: CATSRERQGYGYTF
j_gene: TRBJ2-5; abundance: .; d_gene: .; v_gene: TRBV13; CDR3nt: TGTGCCAGCAGCTTAAGGGGTGGGTTGGAGACCCAGTACTTC; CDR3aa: CASSLRGGLETQYF
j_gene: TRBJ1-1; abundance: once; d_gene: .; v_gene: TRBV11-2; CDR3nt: TGTGCCAGCAGCTTAGGAATGAACACTGAAGCTTTCTTT; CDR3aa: CASSLGMNTEAFF
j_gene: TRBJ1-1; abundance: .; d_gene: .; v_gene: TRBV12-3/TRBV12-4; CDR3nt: TGTGCCAGCAGTTTGTTCCGAACTGAAGCTTTCTTT; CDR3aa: CASSLFRTEAFF
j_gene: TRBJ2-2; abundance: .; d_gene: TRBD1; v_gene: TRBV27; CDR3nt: TGTGCCAGCTCCCCTACATTAGGGGGCTACACCGGGGAGCTGTTTTTT; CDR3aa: CASSPTLGGYTGELFF
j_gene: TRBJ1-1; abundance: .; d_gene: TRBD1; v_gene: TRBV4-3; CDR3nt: TGCGCCAGCAGCCAGACGGACAGGACGGAAACTGAAGCTTTCTTT; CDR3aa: CASSQTDRTETEAFF
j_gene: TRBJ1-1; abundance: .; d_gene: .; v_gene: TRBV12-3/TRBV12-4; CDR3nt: TGTGCCAGCAGCCGAAATGTGAACACTGAAGCTTTCTTT; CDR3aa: CASSRNVNTEAFF
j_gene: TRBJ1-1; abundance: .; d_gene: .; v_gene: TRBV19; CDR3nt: TGTGCCAGTCATAGGGGGGCAGGCACCGAGGGGACTGAAGCTTTCTTT; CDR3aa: CASHRGAGTEGTEAFF
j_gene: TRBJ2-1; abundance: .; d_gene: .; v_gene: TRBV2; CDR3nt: TGTGCCAGCAGTCGGAGGACTACCGACAATGAGCAGTTCTTC; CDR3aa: CASSRRTTDNEQFF
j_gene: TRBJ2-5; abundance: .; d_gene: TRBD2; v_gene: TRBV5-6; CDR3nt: TGTGCCAGCAGTTTCCTAGCGGGGGGCTGGGAGACCCAGTACTTC; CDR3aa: CASSFLAGGWETQYF
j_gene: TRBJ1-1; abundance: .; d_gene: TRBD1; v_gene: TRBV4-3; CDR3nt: TGCGCCAGCAGCCAAGGGCAGGGGGCATCCGCTGAAGCTTTCTTT; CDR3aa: CASSQGQGASAEAFF
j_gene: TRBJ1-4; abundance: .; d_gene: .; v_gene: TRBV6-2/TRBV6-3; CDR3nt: TGTGCCAGCAGTTCGAACTTCAGGACTATGAGCGAAAAACTGTTTTTT; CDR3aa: CASSSNFRTMSEKLFF
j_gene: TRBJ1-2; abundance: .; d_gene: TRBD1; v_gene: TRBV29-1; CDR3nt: TGCAGCGTTGTCCGACAGGGGACGGGCTACACCTTC; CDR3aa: CSVVRQGTGYTF
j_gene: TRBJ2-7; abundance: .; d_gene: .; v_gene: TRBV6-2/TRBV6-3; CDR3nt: TGTGCCAGCAGTCAGACTTACGAGCAGTACTTC; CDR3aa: CASSQTYEQYF
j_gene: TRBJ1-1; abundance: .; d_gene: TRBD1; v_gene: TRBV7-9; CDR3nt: TGTGCCAGCAGCTTAGTGCCGGGACAGCCGAACACTGAAGCTTTCTTT; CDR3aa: CASSLVPGQPNTEAFF
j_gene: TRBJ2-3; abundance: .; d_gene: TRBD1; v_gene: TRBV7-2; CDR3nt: TGTGCCAGCAGCTATGACAGGGTGCGGAATACGCAGTATTTT; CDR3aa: CASSYDRVRNTQYF
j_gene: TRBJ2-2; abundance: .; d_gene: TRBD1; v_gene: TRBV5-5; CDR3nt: TGTGCCAGCACCAGACAGGGGGCGAGCACCGGGGAGCTGTTTTTT; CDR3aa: CASTRQGASTGELFF
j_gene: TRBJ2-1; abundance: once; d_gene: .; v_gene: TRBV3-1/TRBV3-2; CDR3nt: TGTGCCAGCAGCCAGGTTAGCGTCCATGAGCAGTTCTTC; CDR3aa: CASSQVSVHEQFF
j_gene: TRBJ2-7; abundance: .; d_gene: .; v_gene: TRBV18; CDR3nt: TGTGCCAGCTCACCAGGGGCCTACGAGCAGTACTTC; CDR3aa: CASSPGAYEQYF
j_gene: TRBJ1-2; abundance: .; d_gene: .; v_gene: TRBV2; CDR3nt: TGTGCCAGCAGTGAAATGGCAGGAGAGATGGCTAACTATGGCTACACCTTC; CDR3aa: CASSEMAGEMANYGYTF
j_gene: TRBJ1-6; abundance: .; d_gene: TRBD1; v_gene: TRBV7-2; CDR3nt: TGTGCCAGCAGCTTAGCGTGGGGAAGAGGGGACAGGGTTTCACCCCTCCACTTT; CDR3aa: CASSLAWGRGDRVSPLHF
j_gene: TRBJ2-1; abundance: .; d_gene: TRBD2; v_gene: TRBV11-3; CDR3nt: TGTGCCAGCAGCAGGAGCGGGGGGCTCTACAATGAGCAGTTCTTC; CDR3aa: CASSRSGGLYNEQFF
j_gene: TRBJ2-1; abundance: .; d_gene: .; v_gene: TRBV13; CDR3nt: TGTGCCAGCAGCGAAAGGGTAGGGGCCGGAGCCGAGCAGTTCTTC; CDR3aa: CASSERVGAGAEQFF
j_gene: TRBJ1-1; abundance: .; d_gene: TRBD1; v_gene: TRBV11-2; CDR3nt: TGTGCCAGCAGCATCCTGGGGGCAGGGGGCTTTACTGAAGCTTTCTTT; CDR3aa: CASSILGAGGFTEAFF
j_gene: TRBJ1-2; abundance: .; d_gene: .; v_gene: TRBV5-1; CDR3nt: TGCGCCAGCAGCTTGGACAGGGTCTATGGCTACACCTTC; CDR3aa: CASSLDRVYGYTF
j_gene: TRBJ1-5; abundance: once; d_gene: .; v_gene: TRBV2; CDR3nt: TGTGCCAGCAGTCGTGACAGCAATAGCAATCAGCCCCAGCATTTT; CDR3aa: CASSRDSNSNQPQHF
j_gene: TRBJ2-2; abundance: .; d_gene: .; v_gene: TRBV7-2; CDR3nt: TGTGCCAGCAGCTTAGTCCAGGGGTCTATCACCGGGGAGCTGTTTTTT; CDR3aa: CASSLVQGSITGELFF
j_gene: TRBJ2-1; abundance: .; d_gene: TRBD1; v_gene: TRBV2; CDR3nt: TGTGCCAGCAGAACCCTACCGGGACAGTCCTACAATGAGCAGTTCTTC; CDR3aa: CASRTLPGQSYNEQFF
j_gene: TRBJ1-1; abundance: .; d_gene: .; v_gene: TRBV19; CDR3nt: TGTGCCAGTAGTCCGTCTTTGGGGTGGACTGAAGCTTTCTTT; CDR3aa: CASSPSLGWTEAFF
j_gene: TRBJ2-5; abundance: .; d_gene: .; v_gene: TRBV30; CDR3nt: TGTGCCTGGAGAGGGGGGAGCCAAGAGACCCAGTACTTC; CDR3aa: CAWRGGSQETQYF
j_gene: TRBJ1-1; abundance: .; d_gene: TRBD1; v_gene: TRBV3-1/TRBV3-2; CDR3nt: TGTGCCAGCAGCCAAGGGGGACAGGCAAACACTGAAGCTTTCTTT; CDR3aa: CASSQGGQANTEAFF
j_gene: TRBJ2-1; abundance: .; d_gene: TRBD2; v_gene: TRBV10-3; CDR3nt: TGTGCCATCAGTGGGACTAGCGGGGGGCCAAACAATGAGCAGTTCTTC; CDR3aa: CAISGTSGGPNNEQFF
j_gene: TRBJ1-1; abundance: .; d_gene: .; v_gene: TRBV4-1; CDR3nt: TGCGCCAGCAGCCACCGAACGAACACTGAAGCTTTCTTT; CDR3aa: CASSHRTNTEAFF
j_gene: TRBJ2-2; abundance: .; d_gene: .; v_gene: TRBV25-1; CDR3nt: TGTGCCAGCAGTGGAAAGGGATTGTACACCGGGGAGCTGTTTTTT; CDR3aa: CASSGKGLYTGELFF
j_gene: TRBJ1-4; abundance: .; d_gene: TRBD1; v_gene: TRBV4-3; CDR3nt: TGCGCCAGCAGCCGCTCCGGGACAGGCAATGAAAAACTGTTTTTT; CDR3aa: CASSRSGTGNEKLFF